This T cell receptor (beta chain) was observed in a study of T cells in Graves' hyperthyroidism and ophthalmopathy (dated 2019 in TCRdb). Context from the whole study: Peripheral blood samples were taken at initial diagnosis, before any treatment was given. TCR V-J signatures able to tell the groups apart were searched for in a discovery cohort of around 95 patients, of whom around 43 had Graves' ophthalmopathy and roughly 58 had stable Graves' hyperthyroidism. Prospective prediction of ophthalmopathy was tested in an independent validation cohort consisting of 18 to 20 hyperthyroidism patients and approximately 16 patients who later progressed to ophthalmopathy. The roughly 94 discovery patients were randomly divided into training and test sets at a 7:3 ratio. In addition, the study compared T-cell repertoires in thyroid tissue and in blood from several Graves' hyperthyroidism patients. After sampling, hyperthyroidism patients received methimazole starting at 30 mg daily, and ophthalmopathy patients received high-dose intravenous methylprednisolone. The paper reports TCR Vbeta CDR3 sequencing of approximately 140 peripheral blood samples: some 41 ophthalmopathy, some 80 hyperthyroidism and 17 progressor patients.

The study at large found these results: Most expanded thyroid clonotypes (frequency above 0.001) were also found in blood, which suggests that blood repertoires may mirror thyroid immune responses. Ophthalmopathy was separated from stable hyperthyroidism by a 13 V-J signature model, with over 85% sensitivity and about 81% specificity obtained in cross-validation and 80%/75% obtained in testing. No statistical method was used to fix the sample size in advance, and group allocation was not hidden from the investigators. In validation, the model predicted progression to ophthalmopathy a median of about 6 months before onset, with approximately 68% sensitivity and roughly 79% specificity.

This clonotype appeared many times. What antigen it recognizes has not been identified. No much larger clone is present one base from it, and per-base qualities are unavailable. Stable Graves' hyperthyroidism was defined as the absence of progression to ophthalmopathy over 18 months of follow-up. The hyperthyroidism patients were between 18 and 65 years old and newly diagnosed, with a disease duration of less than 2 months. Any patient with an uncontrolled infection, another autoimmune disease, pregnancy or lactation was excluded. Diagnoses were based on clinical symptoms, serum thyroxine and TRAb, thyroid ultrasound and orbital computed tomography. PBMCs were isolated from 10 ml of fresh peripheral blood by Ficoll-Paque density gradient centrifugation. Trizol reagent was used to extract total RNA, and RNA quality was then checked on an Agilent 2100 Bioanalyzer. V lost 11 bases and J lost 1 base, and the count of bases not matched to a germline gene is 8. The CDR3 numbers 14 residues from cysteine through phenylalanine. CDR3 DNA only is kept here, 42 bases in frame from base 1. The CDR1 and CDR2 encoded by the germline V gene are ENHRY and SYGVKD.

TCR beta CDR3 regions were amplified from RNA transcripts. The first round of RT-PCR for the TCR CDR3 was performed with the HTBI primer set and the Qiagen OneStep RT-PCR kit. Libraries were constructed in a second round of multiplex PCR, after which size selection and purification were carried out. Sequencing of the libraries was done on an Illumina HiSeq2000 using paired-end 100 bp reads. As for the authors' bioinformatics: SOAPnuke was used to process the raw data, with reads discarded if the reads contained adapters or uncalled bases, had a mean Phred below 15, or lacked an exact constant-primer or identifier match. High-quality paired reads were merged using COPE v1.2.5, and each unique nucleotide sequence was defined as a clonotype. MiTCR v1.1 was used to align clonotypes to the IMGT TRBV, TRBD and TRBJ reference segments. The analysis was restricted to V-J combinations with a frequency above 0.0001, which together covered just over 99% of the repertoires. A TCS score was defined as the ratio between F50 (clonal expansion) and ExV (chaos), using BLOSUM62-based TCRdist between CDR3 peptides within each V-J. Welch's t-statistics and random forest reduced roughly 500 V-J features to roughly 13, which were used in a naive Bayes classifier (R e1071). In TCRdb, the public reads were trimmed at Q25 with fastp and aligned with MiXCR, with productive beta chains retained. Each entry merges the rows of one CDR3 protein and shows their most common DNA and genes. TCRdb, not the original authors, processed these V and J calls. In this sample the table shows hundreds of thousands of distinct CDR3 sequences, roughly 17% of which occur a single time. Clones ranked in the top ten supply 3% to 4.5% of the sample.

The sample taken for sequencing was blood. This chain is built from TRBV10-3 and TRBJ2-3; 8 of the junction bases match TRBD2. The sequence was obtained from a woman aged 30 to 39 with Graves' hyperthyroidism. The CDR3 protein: CAVREGDGTDTQYF. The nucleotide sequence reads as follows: TGTGCCGTACGGGAGGGGGACGGCACAGATACGCAGTATTTT.